Listed below are T cell receptor beta chains from one sample, sequenced in a study of T-cell memory formation after mild COVID-19. TCRdb itself ran the 5' RACE reads through MiXCR, one entry per CDR3 protein. The data contain roughly 250,000 distinct CDR3 sequences, about a sixth of them singletons. Sequencing was carried out using PBMCs or a T cell subset sorted from them (not recorded which). The receptor set was obtained from a man aged 18 to 29 who had mild COVID-19 (a few samples of this study predate the infection). Cell type and time point are not known. CDR3s include the opening cysteine and the closing phenylalanine or tryptophan. The D gene is left open where the match is weak. Expanded clones get a size class; other rows say once, few or many, or leave the size out.

J: TRBJ1-2; D: -; size: -; V: TRBV7-9; DNA: TGTGCCAGCAGCTTAGGCGGGCCTCCGGTAGCTATCACCTTC; CDR3: CASSLGGPPVAITF
J: TRBJ1-2; D: -; size: few; V: TRBV6-2/TRBV6-3; DNA: TGTGCCAGCAGTTACCTGGGGGGAGTGGATGGCTACACCTTC; CDR3: CASSYLGGVDGYTF
J: TRBJ1-2; D: TRBD1; size: -; V: TRBV10-3; DNA: TGTGCCATCAGCCCGACAGGGTCTAACTATGGCTACACCTTC; CDR3: CAISPTGSNYGYTF
J: TRBJ1-2; D: -; size: -; V: TRBV10-3; DNA: TGTGCCATCAGTGAGTCGAAGGGCAGCAATAGACATAACTATGGCTACACCTTC; CDR3: CAISESKGSNRHNYGYTF
J: TRBJ1-4; D: TRBD1; size: few; V: TRBV18; DNA: TGTGCCAGCTCACCACCTGGGACAGCCGAAAAACTGTTTTTT; CDR3: CASSPPGTAEKLFF
J: TRBJ2-1; D: -; size: many; V: TRBV7-8; DNA: TGTGCCAGCAGCTTAGGTGGACCGGGGGCCTCCTACAATGAGCAGTTCTTC; CDR3: CASSLGGPGASYNEQFF
J: TRBJ2-1; D: -; size: -; V: TRBV20-1; DNA: TGCAGTGCTCGCATAGTCTATGAGCAGTTCTTC; CDR3: CSARIVYEQFF
J: TRBJ2-3; D: -; size: few; V: TRBV7-3; DNA: TGTGCCAGCAGCCCCGGACCCAGCACAGATACGCAGTATTTT; CDR3: CASSPGPSTDTQYF
J: TRBJ2-5; D: -; size: few; V: TRBV10-2; DNA: TGCGCCAGCAGGCTTGGGGAAGAGACCCAGTACTTC; CDR3: CASRLGEETQYF
J: TRBJ2-5; D: -; size: few; V: TRBV7-2; DNA: TGTGCCAGCATCCCGGAATGGCTAGATGGGGAGACCCAGTACTTC; CDR3: CASIPEWLDGETQYF